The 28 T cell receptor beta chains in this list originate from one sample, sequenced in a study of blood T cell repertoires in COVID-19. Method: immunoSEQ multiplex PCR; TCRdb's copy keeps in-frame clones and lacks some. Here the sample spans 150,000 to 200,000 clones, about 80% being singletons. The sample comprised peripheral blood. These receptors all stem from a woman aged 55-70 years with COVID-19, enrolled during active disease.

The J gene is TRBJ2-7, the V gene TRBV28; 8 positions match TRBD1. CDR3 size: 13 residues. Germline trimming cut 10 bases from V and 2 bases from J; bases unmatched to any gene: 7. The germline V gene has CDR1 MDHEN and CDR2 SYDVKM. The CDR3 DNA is TGTGCCATCATCGGGACAGGAGCCTACGAGCAGTACTTC. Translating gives CAIIGTGAYEQYF.

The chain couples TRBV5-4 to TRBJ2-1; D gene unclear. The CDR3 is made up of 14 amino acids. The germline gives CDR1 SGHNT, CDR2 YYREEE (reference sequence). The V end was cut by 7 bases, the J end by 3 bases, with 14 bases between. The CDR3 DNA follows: TGTGCCAGCTCATATCCCGGGTACTACAATGAGCAGTTCTTC. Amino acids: CASSYPGYYNEQFF.

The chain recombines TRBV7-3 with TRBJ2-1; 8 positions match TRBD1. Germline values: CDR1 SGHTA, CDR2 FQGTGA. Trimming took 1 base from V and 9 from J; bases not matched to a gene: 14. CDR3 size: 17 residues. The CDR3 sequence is CASSLMPAWAGGSEQFF. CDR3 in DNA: TGTGCCAGCAGCTTAATGCCGGCATGGGCAGGGGGCAGTGAGCAGTTCTTC.

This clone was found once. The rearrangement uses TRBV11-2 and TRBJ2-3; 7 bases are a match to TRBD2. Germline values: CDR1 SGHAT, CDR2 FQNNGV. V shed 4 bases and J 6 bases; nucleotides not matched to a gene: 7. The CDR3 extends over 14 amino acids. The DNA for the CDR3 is TGTGCCAGCAGCTCGCAAGGACTAGTTGATACGCAGTATTTT. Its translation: CASSSQGLVDTQYF.

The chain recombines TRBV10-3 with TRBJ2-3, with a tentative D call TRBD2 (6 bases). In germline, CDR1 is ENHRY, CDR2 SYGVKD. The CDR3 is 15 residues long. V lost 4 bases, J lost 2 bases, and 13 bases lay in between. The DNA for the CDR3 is TGTGCCATCAGTGGCGCTAGCGCGTTCACAGATACGCAGTATTTT. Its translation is CAISGASAFTDTQYF.

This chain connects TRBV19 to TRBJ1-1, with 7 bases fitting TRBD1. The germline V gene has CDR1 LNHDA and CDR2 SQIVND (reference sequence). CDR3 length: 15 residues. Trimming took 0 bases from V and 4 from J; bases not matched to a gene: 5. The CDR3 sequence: CASSIDGQAVTEAFF. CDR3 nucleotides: TGTGCCAGTAGTATAGATGGACAGGCGGTCACTGAAGCTTTCTTT.

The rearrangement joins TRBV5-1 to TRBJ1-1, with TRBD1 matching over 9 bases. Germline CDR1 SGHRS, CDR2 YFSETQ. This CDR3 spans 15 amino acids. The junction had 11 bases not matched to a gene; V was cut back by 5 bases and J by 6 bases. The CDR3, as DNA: TGCGCCAGCAGGAGGGAACGACAGGGGGTTGCTGAAGCTTTCTTT. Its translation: CASRRERQGVAEAFF.

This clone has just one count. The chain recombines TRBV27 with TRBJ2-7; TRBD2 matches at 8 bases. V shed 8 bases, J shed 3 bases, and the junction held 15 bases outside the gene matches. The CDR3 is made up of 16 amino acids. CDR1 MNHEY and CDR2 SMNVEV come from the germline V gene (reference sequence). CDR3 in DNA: TGTGCCAGCGCTGTTAGCCCAGCGGGAGTGATCTACGAGCAGTACTTC. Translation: CASAVSPAGVIYEQYF.

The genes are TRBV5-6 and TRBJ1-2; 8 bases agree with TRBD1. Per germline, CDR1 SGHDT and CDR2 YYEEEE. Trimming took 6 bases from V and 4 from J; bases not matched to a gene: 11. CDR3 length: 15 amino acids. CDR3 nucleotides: TGTGCCAGCACCCGGGGCAGGGGGCAGGGCTATGGCTACACCTTC. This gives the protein CASTRGRGQGYGYTF. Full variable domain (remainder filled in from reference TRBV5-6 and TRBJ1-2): DAGVTQSPTHLIKTRGQQVTLRCSPKSGHDTVSWYQQALGQGPQFIFQYYEEEERQRGNFPDRFSGHQFPNYSSELNVNALLLGDSALYLCASTRGRGQGYGYTFGSGTRLTVV.

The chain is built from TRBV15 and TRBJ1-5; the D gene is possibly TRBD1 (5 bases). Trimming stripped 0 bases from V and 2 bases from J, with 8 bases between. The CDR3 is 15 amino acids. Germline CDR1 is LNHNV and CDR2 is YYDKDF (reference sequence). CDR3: CATSREPGGNQPQHF. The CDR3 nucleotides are TGTGCCACCAGCAGAGAGCCGGGGGGCAATCAGCCCCAGCATTTT. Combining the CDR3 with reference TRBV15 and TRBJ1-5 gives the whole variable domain DAMVIQNPRYQVTQFGKPVTLSCSQTLNHNVMYWYQQKSSQAPKLLFHYYDKDFNNEADTPDNFQSRRPNTSFCFLDIRSPGLGDTAMYLCATSREPGGNQPQHFGDGTRLSIL.

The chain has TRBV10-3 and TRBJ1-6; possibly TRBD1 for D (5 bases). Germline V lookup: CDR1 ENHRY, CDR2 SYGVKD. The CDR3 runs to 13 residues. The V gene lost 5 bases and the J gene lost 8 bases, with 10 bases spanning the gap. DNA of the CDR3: TGTGCCATCAGTCGGGGGGGTGATTCACCCCTCCACTTT. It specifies CAISRGGDSPLHF.

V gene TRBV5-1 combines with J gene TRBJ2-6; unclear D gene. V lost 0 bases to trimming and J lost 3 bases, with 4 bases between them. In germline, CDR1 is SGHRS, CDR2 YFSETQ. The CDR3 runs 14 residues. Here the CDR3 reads CASSLDLGANVLTF. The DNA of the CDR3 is TGCGCCAGCAGCTTGGATCTTGGGGCCAACGTCCTGACTTTC.

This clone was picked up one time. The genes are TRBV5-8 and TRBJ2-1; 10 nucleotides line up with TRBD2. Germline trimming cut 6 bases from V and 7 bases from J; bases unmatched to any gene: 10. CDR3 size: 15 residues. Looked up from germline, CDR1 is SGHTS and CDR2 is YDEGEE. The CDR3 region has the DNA TGTGCCAGCAACCCCCAGCGGGGGGGATTAAATGAGCAGTTCTTC. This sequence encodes CASNPQRGGLNEQFF.

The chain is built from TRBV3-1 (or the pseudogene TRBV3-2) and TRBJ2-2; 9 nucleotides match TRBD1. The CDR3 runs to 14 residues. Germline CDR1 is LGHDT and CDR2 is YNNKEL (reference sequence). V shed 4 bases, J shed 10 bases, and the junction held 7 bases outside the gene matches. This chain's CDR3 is CASSLRDRETELFF. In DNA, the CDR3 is TGTGCCAGCAGCCTCCGGGACAGGGAAACGGAGCTGTTTTTT.

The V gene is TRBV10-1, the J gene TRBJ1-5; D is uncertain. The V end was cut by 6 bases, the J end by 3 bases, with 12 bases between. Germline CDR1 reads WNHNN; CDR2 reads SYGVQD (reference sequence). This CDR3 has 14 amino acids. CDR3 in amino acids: CASRSRDTNQPQHF. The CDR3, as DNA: TGCGCCAGCAGGAGCCGGGATACCAATCAGCCCCAGCATTTT.

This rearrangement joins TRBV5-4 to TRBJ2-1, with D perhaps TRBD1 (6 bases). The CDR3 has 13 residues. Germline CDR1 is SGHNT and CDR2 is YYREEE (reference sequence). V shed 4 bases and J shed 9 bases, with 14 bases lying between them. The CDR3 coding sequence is TGTGCCAGCAGCCGTCCTGAAGGGGGTGAGCAGTTCTTC. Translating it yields CASSRPEGGEQFF.

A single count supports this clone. The CDR3 coding sequence is TGTGCCAGCAGCTTGAGAGATTACGAGCAGTACGTC. Amino acid sequence: CASSLRDYEQYV. The rearrangement joins TRBV5-6 to TRBJ2-7, with D hard to call. V shed 1 base and J shed 4 bases, with 6 bases lying between them. Germline V lookup: CDR1 SGHDT, CDR2 YYEEEE. The CDR3 consists of 12 residues.

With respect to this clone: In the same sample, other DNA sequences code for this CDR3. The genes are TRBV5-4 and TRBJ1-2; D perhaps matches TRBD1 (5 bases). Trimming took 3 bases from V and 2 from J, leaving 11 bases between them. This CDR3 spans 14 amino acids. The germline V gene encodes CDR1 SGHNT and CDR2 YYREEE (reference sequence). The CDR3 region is CASSSLQGNYGYTF. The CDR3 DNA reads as TGTGCCAGCAGCTCTCTTCAGGGAAACTATGGCTACACCTTC.

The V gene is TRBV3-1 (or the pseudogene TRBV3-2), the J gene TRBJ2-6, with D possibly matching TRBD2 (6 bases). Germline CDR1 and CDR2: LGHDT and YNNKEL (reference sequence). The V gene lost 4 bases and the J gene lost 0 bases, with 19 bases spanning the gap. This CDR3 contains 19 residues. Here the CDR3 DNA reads TGTGCCAGCAGCCGCAAGTCGGGGACTTCCCTCTCTGGGGCCAACGTCCTGACTTTC. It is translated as CASSRKSGTSLSGANVLTF.

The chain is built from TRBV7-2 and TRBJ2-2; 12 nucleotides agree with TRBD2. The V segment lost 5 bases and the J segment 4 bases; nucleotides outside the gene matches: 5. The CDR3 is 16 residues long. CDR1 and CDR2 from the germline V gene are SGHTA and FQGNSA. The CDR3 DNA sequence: TGTGCCAGCAGCCACCCTAGCGGGAGGGCCACCGGGGAGCTGTTTTTT. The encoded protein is CASSHPSGRATGELFF.

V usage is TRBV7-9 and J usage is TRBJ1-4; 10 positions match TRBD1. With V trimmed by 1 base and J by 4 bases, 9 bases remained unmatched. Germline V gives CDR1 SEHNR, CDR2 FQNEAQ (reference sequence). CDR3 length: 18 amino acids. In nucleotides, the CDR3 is TGTGCCAGCAGCTTAGTTGGGACAGGGGTAGTGGGTAATGAAAAACTGTTTTTT. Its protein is CASSLVGTGVVGNEKLFF.

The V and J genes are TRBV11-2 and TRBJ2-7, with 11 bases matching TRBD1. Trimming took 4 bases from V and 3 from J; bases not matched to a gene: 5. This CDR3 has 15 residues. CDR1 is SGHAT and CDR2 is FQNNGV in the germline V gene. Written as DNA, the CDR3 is TGTGCCAGCAGCTCCACCGGGACAGGGGGCTACGAGCAGTACTTC. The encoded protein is CASSSTGTGGYEQYF.

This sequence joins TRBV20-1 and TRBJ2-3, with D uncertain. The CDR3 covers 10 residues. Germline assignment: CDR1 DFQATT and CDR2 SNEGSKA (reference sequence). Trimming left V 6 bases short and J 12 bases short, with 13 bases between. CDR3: CSALTPNQYF. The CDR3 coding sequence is TGCAGTGCCCTTACCCCTAACCAGTATTTT.

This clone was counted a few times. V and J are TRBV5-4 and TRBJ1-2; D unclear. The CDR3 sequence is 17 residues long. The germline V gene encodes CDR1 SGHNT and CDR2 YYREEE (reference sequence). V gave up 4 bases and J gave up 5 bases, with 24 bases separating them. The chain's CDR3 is CASSPGTVVRRRYGYTF. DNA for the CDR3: TGTGCCAGCAGCCCCGGAACGGTGGTAAGGAGACGGTATGGCTACACCTTC.

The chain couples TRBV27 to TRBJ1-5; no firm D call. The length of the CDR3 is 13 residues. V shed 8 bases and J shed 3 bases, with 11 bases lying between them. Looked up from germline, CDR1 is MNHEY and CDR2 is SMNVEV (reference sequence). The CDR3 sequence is CASAGGPNQPQHF. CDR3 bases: TGTGCCAGCGCCGGAGGGCCCAATCAGCCCCAGCATTTT.

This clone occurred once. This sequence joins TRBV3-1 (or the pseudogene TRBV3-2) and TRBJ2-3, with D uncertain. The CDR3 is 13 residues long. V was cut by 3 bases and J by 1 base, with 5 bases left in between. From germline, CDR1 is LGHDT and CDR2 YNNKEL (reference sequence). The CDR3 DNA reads TGTGCCAGCAGCCATCGGGGCACAGATACGCAGTATTTT. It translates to CASSHRGTDTQYF.

CDR3 sequence reads: CASSVEQGNTIYF. CDR3 bases: TGTGCCAGCAGCGTAGAACAGGGAAACACCATATATTTT. V is TRBV9 and J is TRBJ1-3; D uncertain. CDR1 SGDLS and CDR2 YYNGEE come from the germline V gene. CDR3 size: 13 residues. Deletions cut 0 bases from V and 4 bases from J, with 5 bases between.

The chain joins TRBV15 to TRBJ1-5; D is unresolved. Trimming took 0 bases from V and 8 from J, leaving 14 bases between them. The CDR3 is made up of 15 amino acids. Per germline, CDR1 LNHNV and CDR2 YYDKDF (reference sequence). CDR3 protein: CATSRDREGLEPQHF. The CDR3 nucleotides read TGTGCCACCAGCAGAGATCGGGAGGGTCTAGAGCCCCAGCATTTT. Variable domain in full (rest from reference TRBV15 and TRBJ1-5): DAMVIQNPRYQVTQFGKPVTLSCSQTLNHNVMYWYQQKSSQAPKLLFHYYDKDFNNEADTPDNFQSRRPNTSFCFLDIRSPGLGDTAMYLCATSRDREGLEPQHFGDGTRLSIL.